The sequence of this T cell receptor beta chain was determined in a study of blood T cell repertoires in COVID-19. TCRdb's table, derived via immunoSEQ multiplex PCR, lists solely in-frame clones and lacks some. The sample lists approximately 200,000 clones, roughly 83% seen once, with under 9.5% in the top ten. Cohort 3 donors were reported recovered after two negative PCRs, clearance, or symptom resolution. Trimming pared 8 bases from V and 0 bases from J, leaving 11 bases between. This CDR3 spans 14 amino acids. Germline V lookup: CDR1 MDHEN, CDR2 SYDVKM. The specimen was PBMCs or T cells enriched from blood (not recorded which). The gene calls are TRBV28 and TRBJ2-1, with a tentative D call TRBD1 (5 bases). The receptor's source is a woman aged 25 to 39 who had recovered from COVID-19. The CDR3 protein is CASLPQGSYNEQFF. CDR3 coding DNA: TGTGCCAGCCTACCCCAGGGCTCCTACAATGAGCAGTTCTTC.